These 32 T cell receptor beta chains were all obtained from the same sample, sequenced in a study of OX40 agonist ivuxolimab in advanced cancers. Sequencing used immunoSEQ multiplex PCR; TCRdb keeps in-frame clones, though not all of them. The sample yields some 68,000 clones, about 88% seen once. The input for sequencing was CD4+ or CD8+ T cells sorted from blood, taken in a trial of the OX40 agonist ivuxolimab. These receptors were collected from an adult with an advanced solid tumor such as melanoma, head and neck, liver or kidney cancer.

This chain joins TRBV18 and TRBJ1-2, with D possibly being TRBD1 (5 bases). This CDR3 has 16 amino acids. The germline V and J ends were trimmed by 2 bases and 6 bases, with 19 bases remaining between them. From germline, CDR1 is KGHSH and CDR2 LQKENI. In DNA, the CDR3 is TGTGCCAGCTCACCAAGGGACGGTGGTGGATTAGATGGCTACACCTTC. It translates to CASSPRDGGGLDGYTF. The full variable domain, completed using reference TRBV18 and TRBJ1-2, is NAGVMQNPRHLVRRRGQEARLRCSPMKGHSHVYWYRQLPEEGLKFMVYLQKENIIDESGMPKERFSAEFPKEGPSILRIQQVVRGDSAAYFCASSPRDGGGLDGYTFGSGTRLTVV.

This chain links TRBV12-5 with TRBJ2-5, with D tentatively TRBD2 (5 bases). The germline CDR1 and CDR2 sequences are LGHNT and FRNRAP. This CDR3 region has 14 residues. V was cut by 5 bases and J by 3 bases, with 13 bases left in between. The CDR3 spells CASGPRAGKETQYF. DNA for the CDR3: TGTGCTAGTGGTCCGAGGGCCGGAAAAGAGACCCAGTACTTC.

The chain links TRBV5-4 to TRBJ2-5; D might be TRBD1 or TRBD2, each matching 6 bases. Germline-derived CDR1 and CDR2 are SGHNT and YYREEE (reference sequence). The CDR3 sequence is 15 residues long. Trimming stripped 4 bases from V and 1 base from J, with 14 bases between. DNA for the CDR3: TGTGCCAGCAGCCGAACCGAGGGGGGCCAAGAGACCCAGTACTTC. This encodes CASSRTEGGQETQYF. Using reference TRBV5-4 and TRBJ2-5 for the parts outside the CDR3, the full variable domain is ETGVTQSPTHLIKTRGQQVTLRCSSQSGHNTVSWYQQALGQGPQFIFQYYREEENGRGNFPPRFSGLQFPNYSSELNVNALELDDSALYLCASSRTEGGQETQYFGPGTRLLVL.

This chain links TRBV7-2 with TRBJ1-1; D remains unclear. V lost 1 base and J lost 0, with 12 bases in between. The CDR3 loop spans 16 amino acids. CDR1 SGHTA and CDR2 FQGNSA come from the germline V gene. DNA for the CDR3: TGTGCCAGCAGCTTAGATGGTTGGTACATGAACACTGAAGCTTTCTTT. Translation gives CASSLDGWYMNTEAFF.

Comments on this clone: An end of the junction does not agree with germline; a read error may underlie this. The chain has TRBV5-8 and TRBJ1-2, with unresolved D. The CDR3 totals 14 residues. Germline CDR1 is SGHTS and CDR2 is YDEGEE. The CDR3 is CDSSFFGDNYGYTF. The CDR3 coding sequence is TGTGACAGCAGCTTTTTCGGAGATAACTATGGCTACACCTTC.

With respect to this clone: An end of the junction differs from the germline gene, which may be a read error. The chain employs TRBV7-2 and TRBJ2-3; possible D gene TRBD2, 5 bases. The germline CDR1 and CDR2 sequences are SGHTA and FQGNSA. This CDR3 has 14 amino acids. The CDR3 loop is CASSLASTTDTQYF. CDR3 in DNA: TGTGCCAGCAGCCTAGCCTCTACCACAGATACGCAGTATTTT.

The rearrangement links TRBV11-3 to TRBJ2-6; TRBD1 is a possible D gene (6 bases). Trimming left V 1 base short and J 1 base short, with 14 bases between. Germline CDR1 and CDR2: SGHNT and YENEEA. The CDR3 consists of 18 residues. The CDR3 nucleotides are TGTGCCAGCAGCTTAGCGACAGGAGGCGCGTCTGGGGCCAACGTCCTGACTTTC. Translation gives CASSLATGGASGANVLTF.

This clone was detected only a few times. The rearrangement links TRBV10-3 to TRBJ1-2; tentatively, D is TRBD1 (6 bases). V lost 0 bases and J 5 bases, leaving 10 bases between the germline ends. Germline V gives CDR1 ENHRY, CDR2 SYGVKD. The CDR3 is 14 amino acids. For the CDR3, the DNA is TGTGCCATCAGTGAGTCCGGACAGTCGTATGGCTACACCTTC. It translates to CAISESGQSYGYTF.

The chain carries TRBV6-5 and TRBJ2-7; 10 bases line up with TRBD2. The CDR3 extends over 16 amino acids. The germline V gene has CDR1 MNHEY and CDR2 SVGAGI. Trimming took 0 bases from V and 4 from J; bases not matched to a gene: 6. The CDR3 protein is CASSYSISSGGYEQYF. CDR3 bases: TGTGCCAGCAGTTACTCGATCTCTAGCGGGGGATACGAGCAGTACTTC.

The chain combines TRBV27 with TRBJ2-3; possibly TRBD2 for D (5 bases). Deletions cut 2 bases from V and 3 bases from J, with 9 bases between. Per germline, CDR1 MNHEY and CDR2 SMNVEV (reference sequence). The CDR3 covers 14 residues. CDR3 in amino acids: CASSLKEDTDTQYF. CDR3 DNA: TGTGCCAGCAGTTTAAAGGAGGATACAGATACGCAGTATTTT.

A remark on this clone: Without the conserved terminal phenylalanine or tryptophan, this CDR3 likely stems from a read error. V and J are TRBV28 and TRBJ2-7; either TRBD1 or TRBD2 may supply D (5 bases each). V was trimmed by 5 bases and J by 3 bases, leaving 14 bases between them. Germline V lookup: CDR1 MDHEN, CDR2 SYDVKM. The CDR3 consists of 14 residues. CDR3 nucleotide sequence: TGTGCCAGCAGTGCTCCGGGACGGGACTACGAGCAGTACCTC. It is translated as CASSAPGRDYEQYL.

The chain is built from TRBV5-4 and TRBJ2-1; D is ambiguous. CDR1 is SGHNT and CDR2 is YYREEE in the germline V gene (reference sequence). The V and J ends lost 4 bases and 8 bases respectively, with 22 bases between them. The CDR3 contains 16 residues. The CDR3 DNA is TGTGCCAGCAGCCCTGGAAGAGGAGCATATCTGGATGAGCAGTTCTTC. It is translated as CASSPGRGAYLDEQFF.

The chain uses TRBV28 and TRBJ1-5; D may be TRBD1 (5 bases). The CDR3 is made up of 18 amino acids. The germline gives CDR1 MDHEN, CDR2 SYDVKM. V lost 1 base, J lost 1 base, and 17 bases lay in between. The CDR3 is CASSLSLGAALSNQPQHF. In DNA form, the CDR3 reads TGTGCCAGCAGTTTATCGCTCGGGGCTGCCTTAAGCAATCAGCCCCAGCATTTT. The variable domain in full, with the rest retrieved from reference TRBV28 and TRBJ1-5, is DVKVTQSSRYLVKRTGEKVFLECVQDMDHENMFWYRQDPGLGLRLIYFSYDVKMKEKGDIPEGYSVSREKKERFSLILESASTNQTSMYLCASSLSLGAALSNQPQHFGDGTRLSIL.

The V gene is TRBV18, the J gene TRBJ1-2, with a weak D call TRBD1 (5 bases). The V end lost 1 base, the J end lost 6 bases, and 12 bases lay between the germline ends. Germline values: CDR1 KGHSH, CDR2 LQKENI. This CDR3 has 14 residues. This chain's CDR3 is CASSPQGQGNGYTF. In DNA, the CDR3 is TGTGCCAGCTCACCACAGGGCCAGGGAAATGGCTACACCTTC.

The gene calls are TRBV7-2 and TRBJ1-5, with D unclear. The CDR3 loop spans 16 amino acids. The V and J ends lost 4 bases and 2 bases respectively, with 15 bases between them. Germline assignment: CDR1 SGHTA and CDR2 FQGNSA. The CDR3: CASSSSVGLGNQPQHF. CDR3 in DNA: TGTGCCAGCAGCTCCTCGGTGGGGTTGGGCAATCAGCCCCAGCATTTT.

V usage is TRBV30 and J usage is TRBJ1-2; unclear D gene. The V end was cut by 2 bases, the J end by 4 bases, with 14 bases between. From germline, CDR1 is GTSNPN and CDR2 SVGIG (reference sequence). CDR3 length: 14 residues. In DNA form, the CDR3 reads TGTGCCTGGAGTTCAAACGAGGAGGGCTATGGCTACACCTTC. Encoded protein: CAWSSNEEGYGYTF.

This chain joins TRBV7-9 and TRBJ2-2; TRBD1 matches 7 bases. This CDR3 contains 15 residues. Germline V gives CDR1 SEHNR, CDR2 FQNEAQ (reference sequence). The junction had 5 bases not matched to a gene; V was cut back by 4 bases and J by 3 bases. The CDR3 loop is CASSSGQEDTGELFF. The CDR3 coding sequence is TGTGCCAGCAGCTCTGGACAGGAGGACACCGGGGAGCTGTTTTTT. Supplemented by reference TRBV7-9 and TRBJ2-2, the full variable domain reads DTGVSQNPRHKITKRGQNVTFRCDPISEHNRLYWYRQTLGQGPEFLTYFQNEAQLEKSRLLSDRFSAERPKGSFSTLEIQRTEQGDSAMYLCASSSGQEDTGELFFGEGSRLTVL.

The chain joins TRBV4-2 to TRBJ1-1, with TRBD1 identical over 11 bases. Germline V gene lookup returns CDR1 LGHNA and CDR2 YNFKEQ. The ends lost 4 bases at V and 5 bases at J; junction bases unmatched: 3. CDR3 length: 14 residues. The CDR3 here is CASSPGQGATEAFF. In DNA form, the CDR3 reads TGTGCCAGCAGCCCAGGACAGGGGGCAACTGAAGCTTTCTTT.

CDR3 region: CASSSRDPRKLFF. Written as DNA, the CDR3 is TGTGCCAGCAGTTCCAGAGACCCTCGAAAACTGTTTTTT. V and J are TRBV28 and TRBJ1-4; D call uncertain. Trimming took 4 bases from V and 10 from J, leaving 13 bases between them. The V gene's germline CDR1 is MDHEN and CDR2 SYDVKM. The CDR3 totals 13 residues.

The chain recombines TRBV7-3 with TRBJ2-3; D unresolved. The germline V and J ends were trimmed by 2 bases and 5 bases, with 8 bases remaining between them. This CDR3 has 13 residues. CDR1 and CDR2 (germline): SGHTA, FQGTGA. The CDR3 is CASSLWAEDTQYF. The CDR3 bases are TGTGCCAGCAGCTTATGGGCCGAAGATACGCAGTATTTT.

The J gene is TRBJ1-4, the V gene TRBV6-5, with unresolved D. This CDR3 has 14 amino acids. V was clipped by 5 bases and J by 10 bases, with 17 bases between them. The germline V gene encodes CDR1 MNHEY and CDR2 SVGAGI. The CDR3 bases are TGTGCCAGCAGTCCCTTAGGGAGGTCCGGAAAACTGTTTTTT. Translated: CASSPLGRSGKLFF.

The rearrangement links TRBV4-1 to TRBJ1-2; D uncertain. The CDR3 covers 15 residues. Per the germline V gene, CDR1 is MGHRA and CDR2 is YSYEKL. V lost 3 bases, J lost 6 bases, and 17 bases lay in between. DNA of the CDR3: TGCGCCAGCAGCCACTATCTGGCGGCCTCCGATGGCTACACCTTC. Translation gives CASSHYLAASDGYTF.

Concerning this clone: Within the sample, other DNA sequences also encode this same CDR3. V and J are TRBV18 and TRBJ1-3; no reliable D call. Germline CDR1 and CDR2: KGHSH and LQKENI. The CDR3 spans 13 residues. V lost 0 bases and J lost 4, with 4 bases in between. The CDR3 sequence is CASSPPAGNTIYF. CDR3 DNA: TGTGCCAGCTCACCACCGGCCGGAAACACCATATATTTT.

V usage is TRBV15 and J usage is TRBJ1-4, with TRBD1 matching over 7 bases. Unmatched junction bases numbered 4, after V lost 3 bases and J lost 0 bases. Germline V lookup: CDR1 LNHNV, CDR2 YYDKDF (reference sequence). The length of the CDR3 is 16 residues. DNA for the CDR3: TGTGCCACCAGCAGGGGACAGATTGCAACTAATGAAAAACTGTTTTTT. Its protein product is CATSRGQIATNEKLFF.

The rearrangement uses TRBV11-2 and TRBJ1-4, with D unclear. With 5 bases removed from V and 4 bases from J, the gap between germline ends came to 11 bases. This CDR3 is built from 14 residues. Germline values: CDR1 SGHAT, CDR2 FQNNGV. The CDR3 region is CASSLFTGNEKLFF. CDR3 coding DNA: TGTGCCAGCAGCCTATTTACGGGTAATGAAAAACTGTTTTTT.

The CDR3 loop reads CASSQGVMGNYGYTF. In DNA, the CDR3 is TGCGCCAGCAGTCAGGGGGTAATGGGGAACTATGGCTACACCTTC. The rearrangement uses TRBV4-3 and TRBJ1-2, with TRBD1 identical over 7 bases. The CDR3 is 15 residues long. Germline V gene lookup returns CDR1 LGHNA and CDR2 YSLEER. The J segment lost 2 bases and the V segment lost 6 bases, leaving 9 bases of the junction unmatched.

The chain links TRBV29-1 to TRBJ2-5; no clear D. This CDR3 is 9 amino acids long. The germline V gene has CDR1 SQVTM and CDR2 ANQGSEA. V dropped 7 bases and J dropped 5 bases, with 5 bases sitting between them. The CDR3 protein is CSGWETQYF. The CDR3 bases are TGCAGCGGTTGGGAGACCCAGTACTTC.

The V gene is TRBV19, the J gene TRBJ2-7, with D unclear. Germline assignment: CDR1 LNHDA and CDR2 SQIVND (reference sequence). The V end was cut by 8 bases, the J end by 3 bases, with 26 bases between. The CDR3 contains 17 residues. CDR3: CASAQEGVGVALYEQYF. CDR3 coding DNA: TGTGCCAGTGCCCAGGAAGGAGTTGGTGTGGCCCTCTACGAGCAGTACTTC.

This chain uses TRBV5-1 with TRBJ2-5, with 8 bases matching TRBD2. V trimming: 3 bases; J trimming: 1 base; junction bases outside the gene matches: 2. Germline V gives CDR1 SGHRS, CDR2 YFSETQ. This CDR3 is built from 14 residues. CDR3 region: CASSSAGGQETQYF. CDR3 sequence (DNA): TGCGCCAGCAGCTCCGCGGGGGGCCAAGAGACCCAGTACTTC.

The chain couples TRBV18 to TRBJ1-1; possibly TRBD1 for D (5 bases). V was cut by 8 bases and J by 0 bases, with 19 bases left in between. The CDR3 spans 16 residues. Germline-derived CDR1 and CDR2 are KGHSH and LQKENI. The CDR3 coding sequence is TGTGCCAGCACCGCAGGACACGCAAATCTGAACACTGAAGCTTTCTTT. This codes for CASTAGHANLNTEAFF.

The V gene is TRBV7-9, the J gene TRBJ2-3, with 9 bases lining up with TRBD2. The V gene end was trimmed by 2 bases and the J gene end by 0 bases; junction bases not matched to a gene: 3. The CDR3 contains 16 residues. CDR1 and CDR2 from the germline V gene are SEHNR and FQNEAQ (reference sequence). The CDR3: CASSLITSGSTDTQYF. DNA for the CDR3: TGTGCCAGCAGCTTAATTACTAGCGGGAGCACAGATACGCAGTATTTT.

The chain joins TRBV29-1 to TRBJ2-1; D possibly uses TRBD1 or TRBD2 (6 bases each). V shed 2 bases and J shed 8 bases, with 13 bases lying between them. From germline, CDR1 is SQVTM and CDR2 ANQGSEA. The CDR3 spans 13 residues. The CDR3 nucleotides read TGCAGCGTTGAAAGGTTCGGGGGCGATGAGCAGTTCTTC. Translation gives CSVERFGGDEQFF.